This entry lists 20 T cell receptor beta chains sequenced from one sample in a study of response to subunit inactivated influenza vaccine. TCRdb re-analysed the RT-PCR reads in MiXCR, keeping a single row per CDR3 protein. The table includes about 650,000 distinct CDR3 sequences, 15% to 18% detected once. The specimen was PBMCs from blood, collected 12 days after vaccination. The receptors stem from a man aged 50 or older who received an inactivated influenza vaccine.

This clonotype was seen only a few times. CDR3 in amino acids: CATSRERVRHSYNEQFF. CDR3 bases: TGTGCCACCAGCAGAGAAAGGGTTAGGCACTCCTACAATGAGCAGTTCTTC. The chain carries TRBV15 and TRBJ2-1, with D uncertain. The CDR3 has 17 residues. V shed 0 bases and J shed 0 bases, with 12 bases lying between them. Germline CDR1 is LNHNV and CDR2 is YYDKDF (reference sequence).

The sample holds a few counts of this clonotype. The chain is built from TRBV5-1 and TRBJ2-1, with D tentatively TRBD1 (6 bases). This CDR3 spans 18 amino acids. With 0 bases removed from V and 0 bases from J, the gap between germline ends came to 16 bases. Germline V gene data show CDR1 as SGHRS and CDR2 as YFSETQ. For the CDR3, the DNA is TGCGCCAGCAGCTTGGTCGGGACACCAGTCAGCTCCTACAATGAGCAGTTCTTC. Its translation: CASSLVGTPVSSYNEQFF.

The chain combines TRBV7-9 with TRBJ2-3; 7 bases agree with TRBD1. In germline, CDR1 is SEHNR, CDR2 FQNEAQ (reference sequence). The CDR3 is 15 residues long. J was trimmed by 1 base and V by 3 bases; bases with no gene match: 4. The CDR3 bases are TGTGCCAGCAGCTTGGGACAGTCCCGCACAGATACGCAGTATTTT. It encodes CASSLGQSRTDTQYF.

In its sample, this clonotype was seen a few times. The chain carries TRBV18 and TRBJ1-5; no clear D gene. The CDR3 length is 15 residues. Germline V gene sequence: CDR1 KGHSH, CDR2 LQKENI. V lost 3 bases and J lost 0, with 9 bases in between. CDR3 region: CASSPLEGSNQPQHF. CDR3 coding DNA: TGTGCCAGCTCACCTCTGGAGGGTAGCAATCAGCCCCAGCATTTT.

This clonotype has only a few counts. The rearrangement links TRBV20-1 to TRBJ2-7; 7 positions match TRBD2. The CDR3 consists of 15 residues. V shed 5 bases, J shed 3 bases, and the junction held 13 bases outside the gene matches. Germline assignment: CDR1 DFQATT and CDR2 SNEGSKA (reference sequence). CDR3 amino acids: CSAGWGPSGDYEQYF. CDR3 DNA: TGCAGTGCTGGGTGGGGACCTAGCGGAGACTACGAGCAGTACTTC.

This clonotype was counted between two and nine times. V is TRBV29-1 and J is TRBJ2-2; D unclear. The CDR3 runs to 12 residues. V lost 0 bases and J lost 7, with 6 bases in between. Germline V gives CDR1 SQVTM, CDR2 ANQGSEA. CDR3 nucleotide sequence: TGCAGCGTTGAAGAAGGGTTCGGGGAGCTGTTTTTT. It is translated as CSVEEGFGELFF.

This rearrangement joins TRBV18 to TRBJ1-6, with 9 nucleotides matching TRBD1. The junction had 6 bases not matched to a gene; V was cut back by 2 bases and J by 7 bases. The CDR3 has 16 amino acids. CDR1 and CDR2 from the germline V gene are KGHSH and LQKENI. CDR3: CASSPGTGSTNSPLHF. The CDR3 DNA is TGTGCCAGCTCACCAGGGACAGGGTCAACAAATTCACCCCTCCACTTT.

The rearrangement uses TRBV7-2 and TRBJ1-6; no clear D gene. Germline V gene sequence: CDR1 SGHTA, CDR2 FQGNSA. The CDR3 consists of 16 residues. Trimming took 0 bases from V and 5 from J, leaving 11 bases between them. The DNA for the CDR3 is TGTGCCAGCAGCTTAGCGATCGGACGGCATAATTCACCCCTCCACTTT. Its protein is CASSLAIGRHNSPLHF.

This clonotype appeared a few times. The gene calls are TRBV7-2 and TRBJ1-2; D unresolved. The CDR3 totals 15 residues. Germline CDR1 and CDR2: SGHTA and FQGNSA. The V end was cut by 9 bases, the J end by 2 bases, with 19 bases between. CDR3 sequence: CASSANWQANYGYTF. The DNA for the CDR3 is TGTGCCAGTTCCGCGAATTGGCAGGCGAACTATGGCTACACCTTC.

The V and J genes are TRBV28 and TRBJ2-1; 7 nucleotides agree with TRBD1. Germline CDR1 MDHEN, CDR2 SYDVKM. CDR3 length: 15 residues. Trimming at V came to 1 base and at J to 8 bases, leaving 8 bases not matched to a gene. This CDR3 reads CASSLSLTGIDEQFF. CDR3 nucleotide sequence: TGTGCCAGCAGTTTATCCTTGACAGGGATCGATGAGCAGTTCTTC.

The gene calls are TRBV29-1 and TRBJ2-7, with D uncertain. The CDR3 has 11 amino acids. Germline V gene lookup returns CDR1 SQVTM and CDR2 ANQGSEA. Trimming stripped 3 bases from V and 6 bases from J, with 9 bases between. CDR3 protein: CSVEGRGEQYF. The CDR3 DNA sequence: TGCAGCGTTGAGGGTCGAGGCGAGCAGTACTTC.

This clonotype has ten or more counts. The chain employs TRBV2 and TRBJ2-6; no clear D gene. This CDR3 spans 15 amino acids. Deletions cut 0 bases from V and 4 bases from J, with 7 bases between. CDR1 and CDR2 from the germline V gene are SNHLY and FYNNEI. The CDR3 coding sequence is TGTGCCAGCAGTGAAGCCCCTTCGGGGGCCAACGTCCTGACTTTC. Protein product: CASSEAPSGANVLTF. Drawing the rest from reference TRBV2 and TRBJ2-6, the complete variable domain is EPEVTQTPSHQVTQMGQEVILRCVPISNHLYFYWYRQILGQKVEFLVSFYNNEISEKSEIFDDQFSVERPDGSNFTLKIRSTKLEDSAMYFCASSEAPSGANVLTFGAGSRLTVL.

This clonotype was found many times. The chain recombines TRBV6-5 with TRBJ1-2; no definite D call. Per germline, CDR1 MNHEY and CDR2 SVGAGI. This CDR3 spans 15 amino acids. Trimming shortened V by 2 bases and J by 0 bases, and 10 bases separated the two germline ends. Here the CDR3 reads CASSYNSRSNYGYTF. The DNA of the CDR3 is TGTGCCAGCAGTTACAACAGCCGATCTAACTATGGCTACACCTTC.

The sample holds many counts of this clonotype. V and J are TRBV12-3 or TRBV12-4 and TRBJ1-4; D is undetermined. This CDR3 comprises 11 residues. Trimming shortened V by 7 bases and J by 8 bases, and 8 bases separated the two germline ends. The CDR3 nucleotides read TGTGCCAGCACCCCTGCCGAAAAACTGTTTTTT. It encodes CASTPAEKLFF.

The genes are TRBV29-1 and TRBJ2-7, with 14 bases matching TRBD2. Trimming removed 8 bases from V and 7 bases from J; junction bases left unmatched: 7. The CDR3 is 13 residues long. The germline gives CDR1 SQVTM, CDR2 ANQGSEA. The CDR3 here is CSSRLAGGGEQYF. The CDR3 bases are TGCAGCTCCAGACTAGCGGGGGGGGGAGAGCAGTACTTC.

This clonotype was detected a few times. The chain couples TRBV7-8 to TRBJ1-1; 8 positions agree with TRBD1. This CDR3 contains 15 residues. Per germline, CDR1 SGHVS and CDR2 FQNEAQ. V gave up 0 bases and J gave up 3 bases; unmatched junction bases: 3. CDR3 loop: CASSLARTGYTEAFF. The CDR3 bases are TGTGCCAGCAGCTTAGCGCGGACAGGGTACACTGAAGCTTTCTTT.

This clonotype was counted a few times. This rearrangement joins TRBV6-5 to TRBJ2-1; D gene ambiguous. The CDR3 is made up of 13 amino acids. V lost 0 bases to trimming and J lost 4 bases, with 4 bases between them. Germline CDR1 and CDR2: MNHEY and SVGAGI. CDR3 amino acids: CASSYSTYNEQFF. The CDR3 DNA follows: TGTGCCAGCAGTTACTCGACTTACAATGAGCAGTTCTTC.

This clonotype occurred a few times. The chain links TRBV6-2 or TRBV6-3 to TRBJ1-5; TRBD1 matches 8 bases. The CDR3 length is 16 residues. Germline CDR1 and CDR2: MNHEY and SVGEGT. The junction had 14 bases not matched to a gene; V was cut back by 7 bases and J by 6 bases. The CDR3 nucleotides are TGTGCCAGCACCTACCGACCGGACAGGGACGGTCAGCCCCAGCATTTT. Encoded protein: CASTYRPDRDGQPQHF.

The gene calls are TRBV19 and TRBJ2-7, with D possibly matching TRBD1 (5 bases). Germline values: CDR1 LNHDA, CDR2 SQIVND (reference sequence). V was clipped by 2 bases and J by 6 bases, with 8 bases between them. CDR3 length: 12 amino acids. The CDR3 coding sequence is TGTGCCAGTAGTATAACTACAGGCGAGCAGTACTTC. Its protein product is CASSITTGEQYF.

The chain combines TRBV20-1 with TRBJ2-7; TRBD1 matches 7 bases. Germline lookup yields CDR1 DFQATT and CDR2 SNEGSKA (reference sequence). V trimming: 3 bases; J trimming: 5 bases; junction bases outside the gene matches: 7. The CDR3 runs 13 residues. CDR3 nucleotide sequence: TGCAGTGCTAGGACAGGGTCCCTCGACGAGCAGTACTTC. Its protein is CSARTGSLDEQYF.